This T cell receptor beta chain came from a study of cytomegalovirus exposure and HLA in healthy donors. In the PCR, 60 Vbeta and 13 Jbeta primers were used. The repertoire was sequenced with immunoSEQ multiplex PCR; TCRdb's copy has only in-frame clones and lacks some. The sample has 95,000 to 100,000 clones; 75% are singletons. This sequence was found in a man between 50 and 59 years old in good health and CMV-seronegative. The sequenced sample was PBMCs.

CDR3 sequence reads: CASSLAGLLMNTEAFF. The CDR3 DNA is TGTGCCAGCAGCTTGGCTGGGTTACTAATGAACACTGAAGCTTTCTTT. The rearrangement links TRBV5-6 to TRBJ1-1; D is undetermined. The ends were cut back, 0 bases at V and 0 bases at J, with 12 bases in the middle. Germline V gives CDR1 SGHDT, CDR2 YYEEEE. The CDR3 totals 16 residues.